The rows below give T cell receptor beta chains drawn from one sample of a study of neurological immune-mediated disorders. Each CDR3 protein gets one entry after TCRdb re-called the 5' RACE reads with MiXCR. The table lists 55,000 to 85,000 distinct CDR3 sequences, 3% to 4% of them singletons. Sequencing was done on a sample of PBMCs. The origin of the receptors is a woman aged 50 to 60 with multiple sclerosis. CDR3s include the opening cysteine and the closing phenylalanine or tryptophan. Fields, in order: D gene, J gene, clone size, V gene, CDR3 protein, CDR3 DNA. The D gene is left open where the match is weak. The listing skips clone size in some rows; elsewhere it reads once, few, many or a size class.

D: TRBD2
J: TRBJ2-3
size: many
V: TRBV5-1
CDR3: CASSRAGVDTQYF
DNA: TGCGCCAGCAGTCGGGCGGGAGTCGATACGCAGTATTTT

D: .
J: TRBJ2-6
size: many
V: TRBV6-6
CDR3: CASSLTGGANVLTF
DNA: TGTGCCAGCAGTTTAACGGGTGGGGCCAACGTCCTGACTTTC

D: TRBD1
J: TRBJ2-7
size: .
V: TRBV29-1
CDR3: CSVVRDRHSYEQYF
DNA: TGCAGCGTTGTCCGGGACAGGCACTCCTACGAGCAGTACTTC

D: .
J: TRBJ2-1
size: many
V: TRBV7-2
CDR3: CASSSYGGSSYNEQFF
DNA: TGTGCCAGCAGTAGCTATGGGGGAAGCTCCTACAATGAGCAGTTCTTC

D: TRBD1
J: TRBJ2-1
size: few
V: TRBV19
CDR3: CASSIGPGGSEQFF
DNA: TGTGCCAGTAGTATCGGACCAGGGGGAAGTGAGCAGTTCTTC

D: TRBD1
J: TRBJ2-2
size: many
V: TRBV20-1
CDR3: CSARTGFTGELFF
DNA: TGCAGTGCGCGGACAGGGTTCACCGGGGAGCTGTTTTTT

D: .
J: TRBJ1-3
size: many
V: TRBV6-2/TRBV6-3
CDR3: CASSSADTIYF
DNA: TGTGCCAGCAGTTCCGCGGACACCATATATTTT

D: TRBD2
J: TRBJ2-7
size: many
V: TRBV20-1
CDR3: CSASPGLAGTYEQYF
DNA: TGCAGTGCTAGTCCGGGACTAGCGGGAACCTACGAGCAGTACTTC

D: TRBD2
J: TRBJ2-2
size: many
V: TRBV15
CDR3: CATSRGPSGVNTGELFF
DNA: TGTGCCACCAGCAGAGGCCCCAGCGGGGTGAACACCGGGGAGCTGTTTTTT

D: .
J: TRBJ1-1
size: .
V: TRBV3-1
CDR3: CDSSNRGEKAFF
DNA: TGTGACAGCAGCAATCGGGGTGAGAAAGCTTTCTTT

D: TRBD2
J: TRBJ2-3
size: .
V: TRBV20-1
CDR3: CSASGVAGVTTDTQYF
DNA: TGCAGTGCTAGTGGAGTAGCGGGAGTAACTACAGATACGCAGTATTTT

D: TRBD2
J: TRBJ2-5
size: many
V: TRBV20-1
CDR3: CSARTSGISKTQYF
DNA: TGCAGTGCCCGGACTAGTGGGATCTCAAAGACCCAGTACTTC

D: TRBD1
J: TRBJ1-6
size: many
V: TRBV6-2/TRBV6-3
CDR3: CASSHGQGASPLHF
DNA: TGTGCCAGCAGCCACGGACAGGGGGCTTCACCCCTCCACTTT

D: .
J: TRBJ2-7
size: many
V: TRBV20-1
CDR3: CSARGLSREQYF
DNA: TGCAGTGCTAGAGGACTTAGCCGCGAGCAGTACTTC

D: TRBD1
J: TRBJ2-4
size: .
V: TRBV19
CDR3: CASSGQTGVRAKKIQYF
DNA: TGTGCCAGTAGTGGGCAAACAGGGGTGAGGGCCAAAAAAATTCAGTACTTC

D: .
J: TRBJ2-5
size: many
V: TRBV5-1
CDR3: CASSLYGTQETQYF
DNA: TGCGCCAGCAGCTTGTATGGAACTCAAGAGACCCAGTACTTC

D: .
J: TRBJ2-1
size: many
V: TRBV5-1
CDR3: CASRGLPRWDNEQFF
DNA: TGCGCCAGCAGGGGGTTACCCCGGTGGGACAATGAGCAGTTCTTC

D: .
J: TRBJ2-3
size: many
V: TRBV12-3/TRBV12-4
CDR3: CASSLYAADTQYF
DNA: TGTGCCAGCAGTCTCTATGCCGCAGATACGCAGTATTTT

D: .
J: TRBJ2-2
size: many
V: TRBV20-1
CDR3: CSATGLTTGELFF
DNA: TGCAGTGCTACGGGACTTACGACCGGGGAGCTGTTTTTT

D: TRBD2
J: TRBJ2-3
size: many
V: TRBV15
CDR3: CATRAGLGRTQYF
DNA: TGTGCCACCAGAGCGGGGCTCGGGCGAACGCAGTATTTT

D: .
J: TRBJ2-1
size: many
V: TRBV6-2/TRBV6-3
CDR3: CASTASGRYNEQFF
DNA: TGTGCCAGCACGGCATCAGGACGTTACAATGAGCAGTTCTTC

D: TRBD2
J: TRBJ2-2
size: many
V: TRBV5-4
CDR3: CASSSSGGRNTGELFF
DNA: TGTGCCAGCAGCTCGTCGGGGGGGAGGAACACCGGGGAGCTGTTTTTT

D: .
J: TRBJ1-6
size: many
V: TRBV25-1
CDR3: CASSELARRNSPLHF
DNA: TGTGCCAGCAGTGAATTGGCCAGGCGGAATTCACCCCTCCACTTT

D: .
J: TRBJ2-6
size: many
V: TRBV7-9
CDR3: CASSLYGSGANVLTF
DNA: TGTGCCAGCAGCTTATACGGATCTGGGGCCAACGTCCTGACTTTC

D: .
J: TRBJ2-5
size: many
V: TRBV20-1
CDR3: CSARGGTDQSGTQETQYF
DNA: TGCAGTGCTAGAGGCGGGACAGATCAGTCGGGCACCCAAGAGACCCAGTACTTC

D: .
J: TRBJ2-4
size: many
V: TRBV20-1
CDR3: CSAEDRGATINIQYF
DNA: TGCAGTGCTGAGGACCGGGGGGCGACGATAAACATTCAGTACTTC

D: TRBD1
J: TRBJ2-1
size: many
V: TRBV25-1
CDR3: CASQTRTGARPNEQFF
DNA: TGTGCCAGCCAGACTCGGACAGGGGCTCGACCCAATGAGCAGTTCTTC

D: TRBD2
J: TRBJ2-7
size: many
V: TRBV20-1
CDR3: CSATGSGRVGEQYF
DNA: TGCAGTGCCACGGGGAGCGGGAGAGTCGGCGAGCAGTACTTC

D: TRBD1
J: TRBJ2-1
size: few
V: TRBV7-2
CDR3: CASSIRQGIYNEQFF
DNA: TGTGCCAGCAGCATACGACAGGGGATCTACAATGAGCAGTTCTTC

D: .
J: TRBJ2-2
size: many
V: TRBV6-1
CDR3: CASSEALVGAGNTGELFF
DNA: TGTGCCAGCAGTGAAGCGCTTGTGGGGGCAGGAAACACCGGGGAGCTGTTTTTT

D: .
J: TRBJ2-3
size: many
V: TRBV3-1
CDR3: CASSPLNSGTTQYF
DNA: TGTGCCAGCAGCCCACTGAATTCCGGGACAACGCAGTATTTT

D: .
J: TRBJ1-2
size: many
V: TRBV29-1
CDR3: CSVWDLAYGYTF
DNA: TGCAGCGTCTGGGACCTGGCCTATGGCTACACCTTC